These 9 T cell receptor beta chains came from one sample sequenced in a study of blood T cells in healthy people across ages. A second roughly 7 to 12 cycle PCR used barcoded and J-beta primers. MiXCR was run by TCRdb on the 5' RACE reads, yielding one entry per CDR3 protein. The data hold 700,000 to 800,000 distinct CDR3 sequences, with about 40% observed a single time. The sequencing input was blood. The receptors shown here come from a woman aged 60-75 years in good health.

Worth noting for this clonotype: The germline gene is not matched at one end of the junction; a read error may be the cause. V usage is TRBV4-2 and J usage is TRBJ2-7, with 8 bases identical to TRBD2. The CDR3 length is 17 residues. Germline V gives CDR1 LGHNA, CDR2 YNFKEQ. CDR3: CVSGQDLRGRTSYEQYF. The CDR3 DNA reads as TGTGTCAGCGGCCAAGATCTTCGCGGGAGGACCTCCTACGAGCAGTACTTC.

The chain employs TRBV12-5 and TRBJ2-7; D possibly corresponds to TRBD1 (6 bases). The CDR3 is 16 amino acids. Per the germline V gene, CDR1 is LGHNT and CDR2 is FRNRAP. The V end was cut by 1 base, the J end by 7 bases, with 20 bases between. The CDR3 nucleotides read TGTGCTAGTGGTTTGGGTATTGGGGACATTCACAATGAGCAGTACTTC. Translating gives CASGLGIGDIHNEQYF.

The chain is built from TRBV20-1 and TRBJ2-3; D gene uncertain. This CDR3 contains 11 residues. The germline CDR1 and CDR2 sequences are DFQATT and SNEGSKA (reference sequence). Trimming left V 7 bases short and J 6 bases short, with 11 bases between. The CDR3 reads CSEGLTDTQYF. CDR3 in DNA: TGCAGTGAAGGGTTAACTGATACGCAGTATTTT.

This rearrangement joins TRBV20-1 to TRBJ1-2, with D possibly matching TRBD1 (5 bases). This CDR3 is built from 11 residues. Germline values: CDR1 DFQATT, CDR2 SNEGSKA (reference sequence). V gave up 3 bases and J gave up 7 bases, with 9 bases separating them. CDR3 bases: TGCAGTGCTAGGCCGGGGGGTGGCTACACCTTC. The encoded protein is CSARPGGGYTF.

This chain links TRBV7-9 with TRBJ1-2; possible D gene TRBD1, 5 bases. There are 13 residues in the CDR3. With 6 bases removed from V and 8 bases from J, the gap between germline ends came to 16 bases. Germline V gives CDR1 SEHNR, CDR2 FQNEAQ (reference sequence). CDR3 protein: CASSPAGALGYTF. The CDR3 region has the DNA TGTGCCAGCAGTCCCGCTGGGGCTTTGGGCTACACCTTC.

This chain's CDR3 is CASSGTLPEQYF. The CDR3 bases are TGCGCCAGCAGCGGGACCCTTCCCGAGCAGTACTTC. The J gene is TRBJ2-7, the V gene TRBV4-1; D may match TRBD1 or TRBD2 (5 bases each). V was clipped by 5 bases and J by 6 bases, with 11 bases between them. Germline assignment: CDR1 MGHRA and CDR2 YSYEKL. CDR3 size: 12 residues.

The gene calls are TRBV5-1 and TRBJ1-2, with 11 bases identical to TRBD1. Germline CDR1 reads SGHRS; CDR2 reads YFSETQ. The CDR3 totals 17 residues. Unmatched junction bases numbered 12, after V lost 0 bases and J lost 8 bases. CDR3 loop: CASSLAYRTGGDWGYTF. The CDR3 bases are TGCGCCAGCAGCTTGGCCTACCGGACAGGGGGCGACTGGGGCTACACCTTC.

The CDR3 loop reads CASSRYRSSSTYEQYF. The DNA for the CDR3 is TGTGCCAGCAGCCGTTACAGGTCCTCGTCGACTTACGAGCAGTACTTC. The rearrangement links TRBV7-2 to TRBJ2-7, with D perhaps matching TRBD1 (5 bases). V shed 5 bases and J shed 4 bases, with 21 bases lying between them. The CDR3 sequence is 16 residues long. From germline, CDR1 is SGHTA and CDR2 FQGNSA.

This chain connects TRBV19 to TRBJ2-1, with D unclear. Germline V gives CDR1 LNHDA, CDR2 SQIVND (reference sequence). The CDR3 sequence is 15 residues long. With 3 bases removed from V and 0 bases from J, the gap between germline ends came to 9 bases. The CDR3 DNA reads TGTGCCAGTAGTATCTGGCGGAGCTCCTACAATGAGCAGTTCTTC. Encoded protein: CASSIWRSSYNEQFF.